The sequence of this T cell receptor beta chain was determined in a study of blood T cell repertoires in COVID-19. The wider study: Donors in the United States, Italy and Spain gave samples during acute or convalescent COVID-19. PBMCs, B-cell-depleted T cells, or T cells provided the cDNA or gDNA that made up the material.

In the original processing: It was from reference gene primer amplification that nucleated cell counts were estimated. TCRdb's table, derived via immunoSEQ multiplex PCR, lists solely in-frame clones and lacks some. That table gives V, J and clone size, and the DNA gave D and trimming. The profile covers some 170,000 clones, with 82% appearing a single time and 8.4% taken by the ten largest. The germline CDR1 and CDR2 sequences are SGHTA and FQGNSA. The CDR3 has 15 amino acids. V was cut by 5 bases and J by 2 bases, with 13 bases left in between. This chain links TRBV7-2 with TRBJ1-3, with a tentative D call TRBD1 (6 bases). This sequence was found in a woman aged 70 to 79 with acute or convalescent COVID-19. Specimen: peripheral blood. The CDR3 sequence is CASSSPQGTGNTIYF. In nucleotides, the CDR3 is TGTGCCAGCAGCAGCCCCCAGGGGACTGGAAACACCATATATTTT.